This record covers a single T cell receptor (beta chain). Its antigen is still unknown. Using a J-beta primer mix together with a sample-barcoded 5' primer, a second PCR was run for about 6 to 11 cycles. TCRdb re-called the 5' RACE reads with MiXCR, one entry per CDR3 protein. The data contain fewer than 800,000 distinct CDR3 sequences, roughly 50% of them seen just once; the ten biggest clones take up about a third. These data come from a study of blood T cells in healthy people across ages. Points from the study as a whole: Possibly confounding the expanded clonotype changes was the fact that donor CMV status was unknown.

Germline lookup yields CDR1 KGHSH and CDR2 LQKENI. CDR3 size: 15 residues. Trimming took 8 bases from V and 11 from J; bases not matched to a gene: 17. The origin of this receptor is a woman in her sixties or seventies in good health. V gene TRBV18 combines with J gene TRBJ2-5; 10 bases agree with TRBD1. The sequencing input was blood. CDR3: CASMPGQGIDNEQYF. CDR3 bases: TGTGCCAGCATGCCGGGACAGGGGATCGACAATGAGCAGTACTTC.